This TCR beta chain emerged from a study of cytomegalovirus exposure and HLA in healthy donors. The overall study: Unique TCRs numbering around 80 million, obtained from HLA-typed donors, made up an early data release.

In regard to this clone: Its specificity is not known.

CDR3 length: 14 residues. Looked up from germline, CDR1 is SGHRS and CDR2 is YFSETQ. V lost 0 bases to trimming and J lost 9 bases; unmatched junction nucleotides: 4. Notes on the study in general: In vitro data verified three CMV-associated chains as specific for CMV antigens. A cluster of highly shared sequence variants was likely a sequencing artifact.

In the PCR, 60 Vbeta and 13 Jbeta primers were used. Sequenced by immunoSEQ multiplex PCR; TCRdb stores in-frame clones only, minus some. This sample has about 270,000 clones, with around 86% found just once. This TCR derives from a man aged 40-55 years in good health and CMV-seropositive. This chain links TRBV5-1 with TRBJ2-1, with TRBD2 identical over 9 bases. The sequenced sample was PBMCs. The CDR3 sequence: CASSLGLAGTEQFF. DNA for the CDR3: TGCGCCAGCAGCTTGGGGCTAGCGGGAACTGAGCAGTTCTTC.